These 9 T cell receptor beta chains were sequenced from one sample in a study of cytomegalovirus exposure and HLA in healthy donors. With 60 Vbeta and 13 Jbeta primers, the PCR was carried out. TCRdb's copy holds only in-frame clones and misses some; the assay was immunoSEQ multiplex PCR. The sample yields over 100,000 clones, approximately 80% seen once. What was sequenced was PBMCs. These receptors were taken from a young woman in good health and CMV-seropositive.

The chain couples TRBV2 to TRBJ2-1, with D possibly being TRBD2 (5 bases). The CDR3 loop spans 13 amino acids. CDR1 and CDR2 (germline): SNHLY, FYNNEI. Trimming pared 1 base from V and 8 bases from J, leaving 9 bases between. CDR3 bases: TGTGCCAGCAGTGAAGAGGTGGGAGATGAGCAGTTCTTC. It codes for CASSEEVGDEQFF.

CDR3 residues: CASWGQNTEAFF. CDR3 coding DNA: TGTGCCTCTTGGGGACAGAACACTGAAGCTTTCTTT. The rearrangement links TRBV10-3 to TRBJ1-1; a possible D gene is TRBD1 (6 bases). This CDR3 comprises 12 residues. Germline V gives CDR1 ENHRY, CDR2 SYGVKD. V lost 11 bases and J lost 1, with 11 bases in between.

About this clone: One end of the junction fails to match germline, which may point to a read error. The chain joins TRBV7-9 to TRBJ2-7; possible D gene TRBD2, 6 bases. This CDR3 region has 14 residues. In germline, CDR1 is SEHNR, CDR2 FQNEAQ (reference sequence). Written as DNA, the CDR3 is TGTTCCAGCAGCTTAGAAGGAGGGGCAAACGAGCAGTACTTC. It yields the protein CSSSLEGGANEQYF.

CDR3 sequence reads: CASSEYGQGEAFF. Here the CDR3 DNA reads TGTGCCAGCAGCGAATATGGACAGGGAGAAGCTTTCTTT. The genes are TRBV9 and TRBJ1-1; 8 bases fit TRBD1. V was pared by 3 bases and J by 8 bases, with 6 bases of the junction left unmatched. The V gene's germline CDR1 is SGDLS and CDR2 YYNGEE. CDR3 length: 13 residues.

This chain joins TRBV18 and TRBJ1-1, with TRBD1 matching 8 bases. Trimming cost V 3 bases and J 0 bases; bases outside gene matches: 3. The CDR3 has 15 residues. Germline V lookup: CDR1 KGHSH, CDR2 LQKENI. DNA for the CDR3: TGTGCCAGCTCACCCAGACAGGGGATGAACACTGAAGCTTTCTTT. This sequence encodes CASSPRQGMNTEAFF.

The chain's CDR3 is CATSRRRTGIEQYF. CDR3 sequence (DNA): TGTGCCACCAGCAGGAGGCGGACAGGGATTGAGCAGTACTTC. The rearrangement links TRBV15 to TRBJ2-7; 8 bases align to TRBD1. Trimming removed 3 bases from V and 7 bases from J; junction bases left unmatched: 8. Germline assignment: CDR1 LNHNV and CDR2 YYDKDF (reference sequence). This CDR3 is built from 14 residues.

This clone came up a few times. The rearrangement links TRBV11-2 to TRBJ1-2; 7 bases agree with TRBD1. CDR3 length equals 16 residues. Germline V gene lookup returns CDR1 SGHAT and CDR2 FQNNGV. With 5 bases clipped from V and 5 bases from J, the junction kept 14 bases outside the gene matches. The CDR3 reads CASSRDSPGLKYGYTF. The CDR3 nucleotides are TGTGCCAGCAGCCGGGACAGCCCGGGCCTTAAATATGGCTACACCTTC.

The rearrangement uses TRBV11-2 and TRBJ2-5; 8 positions agree with TRBD2. Looked up from germline, CDR1 is SGHAT and CDR2 is FQNNGV. The CDR3 has 13 residues. V shed 6 bases, J shed 5 bases, and the junction held 5 bases outside the gene matches. The CDR3 loop reads CASSWSGGETQYF. CDR3 in DNA: TGTGCCAGCAGTTGGTCGGGAGGGGAGACCCAGTACTTC.

The chain carries TRBV7-3 and TRBJ2-5; 9 bases are a match to TRBD1. Unmatched junction bases numbered 5, after V lost 5 bases and J lost 4 bases. The length of the CDR3 is 14 residues. Germline CDR1 is SGHTA and CDR2 is FQGTGA. The CDR3 DNA reads TGTGCCAGCAGCCCACAGGGGGCGGGAGAGACCCAGTACTTC. This encodes CASSPQGAGETQYF.